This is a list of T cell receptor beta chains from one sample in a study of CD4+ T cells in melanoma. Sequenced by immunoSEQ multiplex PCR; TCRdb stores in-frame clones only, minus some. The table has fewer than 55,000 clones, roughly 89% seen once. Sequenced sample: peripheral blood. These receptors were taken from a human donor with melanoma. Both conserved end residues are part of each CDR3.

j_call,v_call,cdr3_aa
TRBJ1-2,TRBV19,CASTQANYGYTF
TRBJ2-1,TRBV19,CASSIWESSYNEQFF
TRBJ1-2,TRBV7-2,CASSLGSAYGYTF
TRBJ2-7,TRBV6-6,CASSYPRQGRYEQYF
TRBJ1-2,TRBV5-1,CASSLAEGDGYTF
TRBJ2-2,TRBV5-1,CASSLVAGTNTGELFF
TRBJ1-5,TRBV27,CASSSRGTRDQPQHF
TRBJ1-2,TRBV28,CASDGNRVGSYTF
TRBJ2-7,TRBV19,CASSARQGDKQYF
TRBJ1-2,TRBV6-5,CASRLSGTDLYGYTF
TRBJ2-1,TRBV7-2,CASSNTPGLSYNEQFF
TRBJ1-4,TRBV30,CAWSVQGTNEKLFF
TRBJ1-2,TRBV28,CASSLSSYGYTF
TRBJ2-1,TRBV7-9,CASSSRQIYNEQFF
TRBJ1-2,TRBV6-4,CASSDSGEGSFYGYTF
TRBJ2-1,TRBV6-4,CASSGGDRQFF
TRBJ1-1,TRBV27,CASRGTGNTEAFF
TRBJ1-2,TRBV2,CASSGGFGYGYTF
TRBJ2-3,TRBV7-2,CASSFGGGLAGGDTQYF
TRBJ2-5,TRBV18,CASSPDRDRAETQYF
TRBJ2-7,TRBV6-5,CASRDRAYEQYF
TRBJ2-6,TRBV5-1,CASSLGIQASSGANVLTF
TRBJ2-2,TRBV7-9,CASSPSGQYTGELFF
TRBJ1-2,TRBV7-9,CASSLGQTEDYTF
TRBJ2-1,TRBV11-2,CASAPGGYNEQFF
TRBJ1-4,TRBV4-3,CASSLTGVTNEKLFF
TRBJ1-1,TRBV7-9,CASSEESLGQGGEAFF
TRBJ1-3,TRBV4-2,CASSQGVAGNTIYF
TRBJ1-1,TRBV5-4,CASSLDRGSEAFF
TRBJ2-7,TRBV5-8,CASSLGDSGYEQYF
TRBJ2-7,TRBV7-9,CASSAPYDRESYEQYF